The clone carrying this TCR beta chain was seen at least ten times. Antigen unknown. All sequencing subjects had displayed CD8+CD57+ cell expansion on flow cytometry. At the time of blood sampling, patients had not yet received any therapy. Genomic DNA, the template, was used for profiling of the TCR beta VDJ and CDR3. MiXCR, applied by TCRdb to the reads, yields one record per CDR3 protein. The sample records 150,000 to 200,000 distinct CDR3 sequences, around 48% being singletons. This sample is drawn from a study of CD8+CD57+ T cells in acquired aplastic anemia. About the research overall: The DNA of sorted CD4+ and CD8+ cells averaged around 3.2 ug. General observations from the study: Levels of CD8+ Simpson's diversity were not significantly distinct in patients versus controls.

The clonotype comes from a human donor with aplastic anemia. Sequenced input: sorted CD4+, CD8+, or CD8+CD57+ T cells (not recorded which) from PBMCs.

The CDR3 nucleotides are TGTGCCAGCAGCACCGATGGAAATGAGCAGTTCTTC. Its protein is CASSTDGNEQFF. The rearrangement links TRBV11-1 to TRBJ2-1; D remains unclear. Trimming cost V 5 bases and J 7 bases, with 9 bases left between them. Germline lookup yields CDR1 SGHAT and CDR2 FQDESV (reference sequence). The length of the CDR3 is 12 residues.